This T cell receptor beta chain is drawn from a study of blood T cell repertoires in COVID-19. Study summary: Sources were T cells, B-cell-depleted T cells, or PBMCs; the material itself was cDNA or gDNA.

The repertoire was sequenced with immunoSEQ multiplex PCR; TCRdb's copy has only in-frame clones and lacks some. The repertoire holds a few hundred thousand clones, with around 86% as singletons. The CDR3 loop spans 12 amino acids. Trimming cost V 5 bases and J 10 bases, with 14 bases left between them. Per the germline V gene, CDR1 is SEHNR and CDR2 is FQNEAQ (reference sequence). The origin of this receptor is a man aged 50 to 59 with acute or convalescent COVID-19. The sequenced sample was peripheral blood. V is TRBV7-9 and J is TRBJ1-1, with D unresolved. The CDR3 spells CASSPGGARAFF. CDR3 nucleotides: TGTGCCAGCAGCCCCGGAGGTGCGAGAGCTTTCTTT.